The source of this T cell receptor beta chain is a study of shared T cell receptors in the human thymus. Germline V lookup: CDR1 SGHRS, CDR2 YFSETQ. V was shortened by 1 base and J by 0 bases, with 16 bases between the two germline ends. The CDR3 runs to 17 residues. This table comes from immunoSEQ multiplex PCR, and its TCRdb copy is limited to in-frame clones, with some not included. The sample contains some 720,000 clones, roughly 90% of which appear only once. Separately, the same data were catalogued under a study of human thymus T cells. As reported in that work: Healthy Finnish infants having corrective surgery for congenital heart defects served as donors. Thymic material originated from resections removed in the course of corrective heart surgery. Blood and thymic repertoires both appeared biased in V and J gene usage. Related studies noted strongly shared thymic repertoires across unrelated people.

The sequence was collected from a boy under three years old with a congenital heart defect. Sequencing was done on a sample of thymocytes. The chain is built from TRBV5-1 and TRBJ1-1; no clear D. The CDR3 coding sequence is TGCGCCAGCAGCTTGAGGCTACACTACCCCTTGAACACTGAAGCTTTCTTT. It specifies CASSLRLHYPLNTEAFF.